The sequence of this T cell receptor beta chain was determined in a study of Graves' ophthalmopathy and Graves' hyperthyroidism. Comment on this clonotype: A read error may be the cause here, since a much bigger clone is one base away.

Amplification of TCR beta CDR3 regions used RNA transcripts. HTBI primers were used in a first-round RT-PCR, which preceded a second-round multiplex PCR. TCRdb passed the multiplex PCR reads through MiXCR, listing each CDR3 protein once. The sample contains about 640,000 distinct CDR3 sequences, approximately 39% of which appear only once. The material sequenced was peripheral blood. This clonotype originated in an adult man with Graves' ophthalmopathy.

DNA for the CDR3: TGTGCCAGCAGTTGGACCCGGTATGCTAATGAAAAACTGTTTTTT. It encodes CASSWTRYANEKLFF. The chain joins TRBV2 to TRBJ1-4, with D uncertain. Trimming took 5 bases from V and 3 from J, leaving 13 bases between them. CDR1 and CDR2 (germline): SNHLY, FYNNEI. This CDR3 has 15 residues. Full variable domain (remainder filled in from reference TRBV2 and TRBJ1-4): EPEVTQTPSHQVTQMGQEVILRCVPISNHLYFYWYRQILGQKVEFLVSFYNNEISEKSEIFDDQFSVERPDGSNFTLKIRSTKLEDSAMYFCASSWTRYANEKLFFGSGTQLSVL.